A selection of T cell receptor beta chains follows, all from one sample in a study of spatial heterogeneity in lung cancer. Using its own MiXCR run on the 5' RACE reads, TCRdb lists one record per CDR3 protein. The repertoire holds roughly 39,000 distinct CDR3 sequences, with approximately 7% as singletons. The sequenced sample was PBMCs, obtained at surgery. All receptors derive from a female donor with early-stage non-small cell lung cancer. The CDR3 runs from the conserved cysteine through the conserved F or W. Fields, in order: D gene, J gene, V gene, clone size, CDR3 protein, CDR3 DNA. D genes are given only for firm matches. The size of a clone is reported for some rows only, either as once, few or many, or as a class for expanded clones.

. | TRBJ2-7 | TRBV28 | once | CASRAVTYEQYF | TGTGCCAGCAGGGCCGTTACCTACGAGCAGTACTTC
TRBD1 | TRBJ2-7 | TRBV6-5 | many | CASSYGTGRSKWYF | TGTGCCAGCAGTTACGGGACAGGGCGATCCAAGTGGTACTTC
. | TRBJ2-1 | TRBV12-3/TRBV12-4 | . | CASSPGTLSYNEQFF | TGTGCCAGCAGTCCCGGGACTCTCTCCTACAATGAGCAGTTCTTC
. | TRBJ2-5 | TRBV18 | many | CASSETQETQYF | TGTGCCAGCTCAGAGACACAAGAGACCCAGTACTTC
. | TRBJ1-2 | TRBV7-2 | many | CASSGTLNSYYGYTF | TGTGCCAGCAGCGGGACCTTAAACTCCTACTATGGCTACACCTTC
. | TRBJ1-5 | TRBV12-3/TRBV12-4 | many | CASSQGQVNQPQHF | TGTGCCAGCAGTCAAGGACAAGTCAATCAGCCCCAGCATTTT
. | TRBJ1-1 | TRBV3-1 | many | CASSLWGPNEAFF | TGTGCCAGCAGCCTATGGGGACCTAACGAAGCTTTCTTT
. | TRBJ1-4 | TRBV4-3 | many | CASSQAGEKLFF | TGCGCCAGCAGCCAAGCGGGCGAAAAACTGTTTTTT
. | TRBJ2-1 | TRBV5-1 | few | CASSFAQAQGVEQFF | TGCGCCAGCAGCTTCGCCCAGGCGCAAGGGGTTGAGCAGTTCTTC
TRBD2 | TRBJ2-5 | TRBV6-2/TRBV6-3 | few | CASRGAAGGETQYF | TGTGCCAGCAGAGGCGCGGCGGGGGGAGAGACCCAGTACTTC
. | TRBJ1-2 | TRBV7-2 | . | CASSLDLGGYTF | TGTGCCAGCAGCTTAGATCTAGGGGGCTACACCTTC
. | TRBJ2-7 | TRBV11-2 | . | CASSLGAGRTYEQYF | TGTGCCAGCAGCTTAGGAGCAGGACGTACCTACGAGCAGTACTTC
. | TRBJ1-2 | TRBV20-1 | . | CSEHGSANYGYTF | TGCAGTGAGCACGGATCAGCTAACTATGGCTACACCTTC
. | TRBJ2-1 | TRBV7-9 | few | CASSLVWARLGHEQFF | TGTGCCAGCAGCTTAGTCTGGGCTCGCCTGGGCCATGAGCAGTTCTTC
. | TRBJ1-1 | TRBV30 | few | CACNRPGTGNTEAFF | TGTGCCTGTAATCGCCCTGGTACAGGGAACACTGAAGCTTTCTTT
. | TRBJ1-1 | TRBV4-3 | many | CASSLATTLNTEAFF | TGCGCCAGCAGCCTTGCGACAACTTTGAACACTGAAGCTTTCTTT
TRBD1 | TRBJ1-1 | TRBV2 | many | CASSPRQGAVTEAFF | TGTGCCAGCAGTCCACGACAGGGGGCCGTCACTGAAGCTTTCTTT
. | TRBJ1-5 | TRBV19 | many | CASLDRNSNQPQHF | TGTGCCAGTTTGGACAGAAATAGCAATCAGCCCCAGCATTTT
. | TRBJ2-2 | TRBV3-1 | medium-sized | CASSPDDTIAGELFF | TGTGCCAGCAGCCCTGATGACACTATAGCCGGGGAGCTGTTTTTT
TRBD1 | TRBJ1-2 | TRBV11-2 | many | CASSWTGLALTYGYTF | TGTGCCAGCAGCTGGACAGGGCTGGCCCTTACCTATGGCTACACCTTC
. | TRBJ1-1 | TRBV6-6 | . | CASSYGGRDTEAFF | TGTGCCAGCAGTTACGGGGGCCGCGACACTGAAGCTTTCTTT
TRBD1 | TRBJ1-4 | TRBV2 | many | CASGTGAAFGEKLFF | TGTGCCAGCGGGACAGGGGCAGCATTTGGTGAAAAACTGTTTTTT
. | TRBJ2-4 | TRBV15 | many | CATSKTGRKNIQYF | TGTGCCACCAGCAAGACAGGCCGTAAAAACATTCAGTACTTC
. | TRBJ1-1 | TRBV6-1 | . | CASSESQRRNTEAFF | TGTGCCAGCAGTGAGAGCCAACGGAGGAACACTGAAGCTTTCTTT
. | TRBJ1-5 | TRBV14 | many | CASSQDGLAQHF | TGTGCCAGCAGCCAAGATGGGCTAGCCCAGCATTTT
. | TRBJ2-3 | TRBV5-1 | few | CASTEWGADTQYF | TGCGCCAGCACCGAATGGGGAGCAGATACGCAGTATTTT
. | TRBJ2-3 | TRBV7-2 | . | CASRDSSADTQYF | TGTGCCAGCAGGGATTCGTCGGCAGATACGCAGTATTTT
. | TRBJ2-1 | TRBV7-3 | many | CASSLQQASYNEQFF | TGTGCCAGCAGCTTACAACAGGCCTCCTACAATGAGCAGTTCTTC
. | TRBJ2-3 | TRBV10-3 | . | CAISESKSGDTQYF | TGTGCCATCAGTGAGTCGAAGAGCGGGGATACGCAGTATTTT
. | TRBJ2-7 | TRBV7-6 | medium-sized | CASSPGPNYEQYF | TGTGCCAGCAGCCCCGGACCGAACTACGAGCAGTACTTC
TRBD2 | TRBJ2-2 | TRBV9 | many | CASSRSGGYNTGELFF | TGTGCCAGCAGCCGAAGCGGGGGGTATAACACCGGGGAGCTGTTTTTT